The T cell receptor beta chain described here comes from a study of blood T cell repertoires in COVID-19. V dropped 8 bases and J dropped 4; count of bases not matched to a gene: 7. The CDR3 is 13 residues long. Germline CDR1 and CDR2: LNHDA and SQIVND (reference sequence). Sequencing was performed with immunoSEQ multiplex PCR; in TCRdb, only in-frame clones are kept and a portion is missing. The sample shows a few hundred thousand clones, around 89% of them seen only once. The sequence derives from a middle-aged man with acute or convalescent COVID-19. The chain is built from TRBV19 and TRBJ1-2; TRBD1 aligns across 7 bases. Sequencing used peripheral blood. The CDR3 loop reads CASRLQGIYGYTF. The DNA of the CDR3 is TGTGCCAGTCGCCTACAGGGGATCTATGGCTACACCTTC.